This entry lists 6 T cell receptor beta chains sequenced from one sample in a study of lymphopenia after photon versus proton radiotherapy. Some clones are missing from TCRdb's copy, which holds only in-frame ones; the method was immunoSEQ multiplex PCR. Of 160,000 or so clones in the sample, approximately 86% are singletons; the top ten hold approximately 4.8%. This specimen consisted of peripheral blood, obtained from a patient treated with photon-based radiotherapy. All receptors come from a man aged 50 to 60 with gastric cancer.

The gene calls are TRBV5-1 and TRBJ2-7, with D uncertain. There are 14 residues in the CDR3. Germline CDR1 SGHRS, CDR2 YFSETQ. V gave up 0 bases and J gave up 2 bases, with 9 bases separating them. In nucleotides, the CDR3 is TGCGCCAGCAGCTTGGGTACAGCCACCTACGAGCAGTACTTC. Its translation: CASSLGTATYEQYF.

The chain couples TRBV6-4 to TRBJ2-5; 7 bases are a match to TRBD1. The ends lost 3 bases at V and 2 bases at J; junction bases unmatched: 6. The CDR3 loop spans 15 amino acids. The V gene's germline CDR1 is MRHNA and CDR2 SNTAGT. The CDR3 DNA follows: TGTGCCAGCAGTGATGTCCGGACAGGACAAGAGACCCAGTACTTC. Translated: CASSDVRTGQETQYF.

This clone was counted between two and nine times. CDR3 nucleotide sequence: TGTGCCAGCAGCTTAGTATCAGGACTAGCGGAAGAGACCCAGTACTTC. This encodes CASSLVSGLAEETQYF. The chain has TRBV7-2 and TRBJ2-5; 10 bases are shared with TRBD2. The CDR3 totals 16 residues. The V segment lost 1 base and the J segment 3 bases; nucleotides outside the gene matches: 5. Per the germline V gene, CDR1 is SGHTA and CDR2 is FQGNSA.

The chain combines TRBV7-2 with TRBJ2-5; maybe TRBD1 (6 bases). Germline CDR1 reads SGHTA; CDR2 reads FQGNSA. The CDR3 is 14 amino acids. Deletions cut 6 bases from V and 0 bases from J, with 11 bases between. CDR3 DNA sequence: TGTGCCAGCAGTCGTGACAGGAACCAAGAGACCCAGTACTTC. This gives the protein CASSRDRNQETQYF.

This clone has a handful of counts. The chain's CDR3 is CASTPLQWDNYGYTF. CDR3 coding DNA: TGCGCCAGCACGCCACTTCAATGGGATAACTATGGCTACACCTTC. The rearrangement uses TRBV10-2 and TRBJ1-2, with no clear D. Germline lookup yields CDR1 WSHSY and CDR2 SAAADI. V was cut by 7 bases and J by 1 base, with 16 bases left in between. This CDR3 is built from 15 residues.

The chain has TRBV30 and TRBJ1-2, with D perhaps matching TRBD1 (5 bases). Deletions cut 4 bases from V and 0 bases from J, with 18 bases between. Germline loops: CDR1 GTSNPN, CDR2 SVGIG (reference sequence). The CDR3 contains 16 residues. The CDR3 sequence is CAWKTGSNRANYGYTF. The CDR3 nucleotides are TGTGCCTGGAAAACAGGATCCAATCGAGCTAACTATGGCTACACCTTC.